These T cell receptor beta chains were read from a single sample in a study of blood T cell repertoires in COVID-19. Only in-frame clones appear in the TCRdb table, and some are missing; sequencing was by immunoSEQ multiplex PCR. The data contain fewer than 450,000 clones, over 75% of them singletons. The sequenced sample was PBMCs or T cells enriched from blood (not recorded which). The source of these receptors is a woman between 40 and 50 years old with acute COVID-19. Each CDR3 is given with its conserved first and last residue. A D gene is named only where the DNA matches it firmly.

TRBJ2-1,-,TRBV6-5,TGTGCCAGCACCGGGTCCTCAGCTACCCACAATGAGCAGTTCTTC,CASTGSSATHNEQFF
TRBJ2-3,TRBD1,TRBV3-1/TRBV3-2,TGTGCCAGCAGCGACAGGGTCCTTAGCACAGATACGCAGTATTTT,CASSDRVLSTDTQYF
TRBJ2-5,-,TRBV4-2,TGTGCCAGCAGCCAAATAACCCAGGGGTTTGGTGGAGAGACCCAGTACTTC,CASSQITQGFGGETQYF
TRBJ1-5,-,TRBV6-5,TGTGCCAGCAGTTCCTCTTGGGGGGGGTCGAGTCAGCCCCAGCATTTT,CASSSSWGGSSQPQHF
TRBJ1-3,-,TRBV5-4,TGTGCCAGCAGCGGTGGACAGACCTACTACGGAAACACCATATATTTT,CASSGGQTYYGNTIYF
TRBJ1-5,TRBD1,TRBV6-5,TGTGCCAGCGGATTGACAGGGTACCAGCCCCAGCATTTT,CASGLTGYQPQHF
TRBJ2-1,-,TRBV6-5,TGTGCCAGCAGACAGACAGAGAGCTCCTACAATGAGCAGTTCTTC,CASRQTESSYNEQFF
TRBJ2-3,TRBD1,TRBV19,TGTGCCAGTAGTAAGACAGGGACAGATACGCAGTATTTT,CASSKTGTDTQYF
TRBJ2-6,-,TRBV19,TGTGCCAGTAGGATGCAGGGTACAGGGGCCAACGTCCTGACTTTC,CASRMQGTGANVLTF
TRBJ2-2,-,TRBV2,TGTGCCAGCAGTTCCGACACCGGGAGTACCGGGGAGCTGTTTTTT,CASSSDTGSTGELFF
TRBJ1-3,-,TRBV7-2,TGTGCCAGCAGCTTGGACAGCGGCTCTGGAAACACCATATATTTT,CASSLDSGSGNTIYF
TRBJ2-7,-,TRBV3-1/TRBV3-2,TGTGCCAGCAGCCATGGAGCTAGATACGAGCAGTACTTC,CASSHGARYEQYF
TRBJ2-7,-,TRBV11-2,TGTGCCAGCAGCGACTACTACGAGCAGTACTTC,CASSDYYEQYF